The following is a T cell receptor beta chain sequence with its context. This clonotype showed up just a few times. What this receptor recognizes is not known. No base-level quality is on record; no much larger clone is a single base apart. This entry comes from a study of blood T cells in healthy people across ages (dated by TCRdb to between 2014 and 2017). Concerning the study at large: In model experiments, roughly one uniquely barcoded TCR beta cDNA molecule per two T cells was captured by template switching. To track age-related changes in TCR beta repertoire diversity, the study relied on deep sequencing normalized with unique cDNA molecular identifiers. The donors were split into four age groups: young (average around 16 years), middle-aged (nearly 40), aged (more than 55) and long-lived (about 82). Donors of different ages were randomly distributed across sequencing lanes to avoid experimental bias. For two donors (one aged 18 to 30 and one aged 80 or older), the study analyzed two additional independent replicas of 1 million unique cDNA reads from the same blood draw. General study outcomes and caveats: Estimates of total diversity based on one million sequenced T cells were considered lower bounds and underestimates. Observed TCR beta diversity per million T cells fell roughly linearly with age, and a significant reduction was already apparent by age approximately 41. The percentage of naive T cells measured by flow cytometry correlated strongly with observed TCR beta diversity. Compared with the aged group, the long-lived group had more naive CD4+ T cells, fewer expanded clones and increased TCR diversity, suggesting age selection. Because donor CMV infection status was unknown, age-related changes in expanded clonotypes were potentially confounded. Bulk unsorted PBMC profiling prevented conclusive comparison of naive and antigen-experienced compartments.

As encoded in the germline V gene, CDR1 is SNHLY while CDR2 is FYNNEI. The junction shows trimming of 2 bases on V and 7 bases on J, plus 3 bases between the germline ends. Its CDR3 holds 11 amino acids, cysteine through phenylalanine. Only the CDR3 region is kept as DNA, spanning 33 bases read in frame from base 1. Libraries came from 5' RACE. Sequencing used an Illumina HiSeq 2500. A second about 7 to 12 cycle PCR used a sample-barcoded 5' primer and a J-beta primer mix. A template-switch 5' adaptor carrying 12 random nucleotides introduced a unique molecular identifier onto each TCR beta cDNA molecule. At least 3 million CDR3-containing paired-end reads were obtained from each sample. First-strand cDNA synthesis was performed from all RNA using the Mint cDNA synthesis kit, with priming by a TRBC-specific oligonucleotide. Following uracil-DNA glycosylase treatment, all cDNA underwent a first 18-cycle PCR with the universal primers M1SS and BC2_uni_R. Per the source publication's procedure: For normalization, 1 million high-quality reads were randomly selected from each sample, with every read carrying a distinct molecular identifier. Reads sharing molecular identifiers were discarded rather than binned into consensus sequences. CDR3 identification, clonotype clustering and error correction used MiTCR with a Q25 quality threshold and the strictest error-elimination algorithm. Lower-bound total TCR beta diversity was estimated with a nonparametric unseen species model using Euler transformation. TCRdb cleaned the public reads at Q25 with fastp, built clones with MiXCR and kept in-frame beta chains. Each entry merges the rows of one CDR3 protein and shows their most common DNA and genes. The V and J calls and clone size come from TCRdb's table, not from the authors' own analysis. Present in this sample are hundreds of thousands of distinct CDR3 sequences, roughly half of which were seen just once. The ten largest clones represent around an eighth of the sample.

Donors were 35 to 40 systemically healthy Caucasian individuals from Russia aged roughly 6 to 100 years. Around 9.8 milliliters of peripheral blood were collected from each donor into EDTA-treated Vacutainer tubes. Ficoll-Paque density-gradient centrifugation was used to isolate PBMCs, with at least 7 million obtained per sample. Trizol reagent was used to extract total RNA from PBMCs, with at least 5.5 micrograms per sample. For every donor, flow cytometry on a PBMC aliquot measured the percentage of naive CD45RAhigh/CD27high T cells. Recombination linked TRBV2 to TRBJ2-1; the D gene identity is not certain. The source of this sequence is a woman of 80 years or more in good health. The specimen sequenced was blood. The CDR3 here reads CASSEWNEQFF. The bases are TGTGCCAGCAGTGAATGGAATGAGCAGTTCTTC.